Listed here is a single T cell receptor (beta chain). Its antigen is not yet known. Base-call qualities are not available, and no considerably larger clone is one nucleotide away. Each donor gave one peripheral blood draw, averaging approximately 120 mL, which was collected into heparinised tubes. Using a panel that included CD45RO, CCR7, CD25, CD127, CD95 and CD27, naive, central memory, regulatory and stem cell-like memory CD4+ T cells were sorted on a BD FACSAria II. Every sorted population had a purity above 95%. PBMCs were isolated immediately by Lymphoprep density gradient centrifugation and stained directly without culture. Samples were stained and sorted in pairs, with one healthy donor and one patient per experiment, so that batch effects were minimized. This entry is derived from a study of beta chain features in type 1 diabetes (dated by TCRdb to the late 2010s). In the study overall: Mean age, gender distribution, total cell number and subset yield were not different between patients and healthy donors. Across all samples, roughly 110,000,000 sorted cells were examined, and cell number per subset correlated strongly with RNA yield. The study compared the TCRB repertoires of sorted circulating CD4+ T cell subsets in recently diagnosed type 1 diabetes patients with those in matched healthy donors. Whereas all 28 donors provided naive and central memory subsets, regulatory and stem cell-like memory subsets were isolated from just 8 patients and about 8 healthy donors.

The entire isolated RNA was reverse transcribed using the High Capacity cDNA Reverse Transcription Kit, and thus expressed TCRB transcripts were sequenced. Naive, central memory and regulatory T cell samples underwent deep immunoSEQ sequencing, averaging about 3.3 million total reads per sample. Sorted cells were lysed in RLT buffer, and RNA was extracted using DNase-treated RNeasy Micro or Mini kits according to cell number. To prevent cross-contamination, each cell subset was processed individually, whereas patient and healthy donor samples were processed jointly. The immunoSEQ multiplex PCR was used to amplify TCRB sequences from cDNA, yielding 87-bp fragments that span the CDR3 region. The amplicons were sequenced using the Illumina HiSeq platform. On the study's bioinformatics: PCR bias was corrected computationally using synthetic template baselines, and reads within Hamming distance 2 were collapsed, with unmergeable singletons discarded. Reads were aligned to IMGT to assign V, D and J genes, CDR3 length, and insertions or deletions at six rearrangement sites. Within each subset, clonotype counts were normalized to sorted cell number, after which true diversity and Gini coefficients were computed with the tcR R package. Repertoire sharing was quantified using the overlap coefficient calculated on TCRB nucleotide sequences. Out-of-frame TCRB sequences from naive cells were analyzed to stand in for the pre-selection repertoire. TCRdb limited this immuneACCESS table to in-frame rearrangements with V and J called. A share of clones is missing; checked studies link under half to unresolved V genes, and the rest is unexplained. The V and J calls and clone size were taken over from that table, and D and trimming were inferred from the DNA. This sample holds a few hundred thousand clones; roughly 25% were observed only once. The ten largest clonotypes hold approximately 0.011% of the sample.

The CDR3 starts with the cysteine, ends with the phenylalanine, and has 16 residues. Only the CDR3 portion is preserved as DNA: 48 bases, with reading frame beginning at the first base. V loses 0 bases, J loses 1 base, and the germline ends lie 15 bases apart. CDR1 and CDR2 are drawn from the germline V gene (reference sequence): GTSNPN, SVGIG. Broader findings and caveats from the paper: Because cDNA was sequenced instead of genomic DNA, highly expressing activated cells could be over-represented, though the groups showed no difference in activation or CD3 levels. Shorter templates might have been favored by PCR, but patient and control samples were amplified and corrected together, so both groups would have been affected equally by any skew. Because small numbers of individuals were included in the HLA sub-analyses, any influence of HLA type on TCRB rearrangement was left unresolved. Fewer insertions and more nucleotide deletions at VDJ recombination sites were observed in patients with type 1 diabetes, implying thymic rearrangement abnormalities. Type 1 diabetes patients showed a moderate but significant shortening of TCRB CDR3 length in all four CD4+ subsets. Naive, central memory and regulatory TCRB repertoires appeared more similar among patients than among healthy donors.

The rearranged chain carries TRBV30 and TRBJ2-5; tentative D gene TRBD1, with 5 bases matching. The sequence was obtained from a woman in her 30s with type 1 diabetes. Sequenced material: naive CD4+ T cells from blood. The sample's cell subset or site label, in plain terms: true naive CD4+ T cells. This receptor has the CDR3 CAWSVSRAEIQETQYF. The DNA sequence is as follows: TGTGCCTGGAGTGTAAGCAGGGCTGAAATCCAAGAGACCCAGTACTTC. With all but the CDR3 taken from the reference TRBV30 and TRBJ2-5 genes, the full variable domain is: SQTIHQWPATLVQPVGSPLSLECTVEGTSNPNLYWYRQAAGRGLQLLFYSVGIGQISSEVPQNLSASRPQDRQFILSSKKLLLSDSGFYLCAWSVSRAEIQETQYFGPGTRLLVL.